The 25 T cell receptor beta chains in this list originate from one sample, sequenced in a study of cytomegalovirus exposure and HLA in healthy donors. The primer mix had 60 Vbeta and 13 Jbeta primers. Data came from immunoSEQ multiplex PCR; TCRdb stores just in-frame clones and leaves some out. The data contain about 150,000 clones, 70% to 80% of them singletons. Sample: PBMCs. The source of these receptors is a man between 25 and 39 years old in good health and CMV-seropositive.

The chain joins TRBV30 to TRBJ1-6, with TRBD1 matching over 8 bases. This CDR3 has 14 amino acids. Germline V gives CDR1 GTSNPN, CDR2 SVGIG (reference sequence). Trimming removed 4 bases from V and 9 bases from J; junction bases left unmatched: 8. The CDR3 is CAWTQGALGSPLHF. As DNA, the CDR3 is TGTGCCTGGACTCAGGGGGCTCTTGGTTCACCCCTCCACTTT.

This chain uses TRBV7-9 with TRBJ1-5; the match to TRBD1 covers 7 bases. The J segment lost 4 bases and the V segment lost 5 bases, leaving 8 bases of the junction unmatched. The CDR3 runs 15 residues. Germline CDR1 SEHNR, CDR2 FQNEAQ (reference sequence). The CDR3 sequence: CASSKDRVGNQPQHF. The CDR3 DNA sequence: TGTGCCAGCAGCAAAGACAGGGTAGGGAATCAGCCCCAGCATTTT.

In regard to this clone: At one boundary the junction diverges from the germline segment, which might be a read error. The chain recombines TRBV2 with TRBJ1-2, with D possibly matching TRBD1 (5 bases). This CDR3 is 11 amino acids long. The V gene's germline CDR1 is SNHLY and CDR2 FYNNEI. CDR3 bases: TGCCTACAGGAACAGAGTTATGGCTACACCTTC. It specifies CLQEQSYGYTF.

This clone was seen a handful of times. The gene calls are TRBV28 and TRBJ2-6; 7 nucleotides match TRBD1. The length of the CDR3 is 17 residues. Trimming removed 8 bases from V and 4 bases from J; junction bases left unmatched: 14. Germline V lookup: CDR1 MDHEN, CDR2 SYDVKM. DNA of the CDR3: TGTGCCAGCCTGGCGGGCCAGGGGGTGGGGGGGGCCAACGTCCTGACTTTC. This codes for CASLAGQGVGGANVLTF.

This chain links TRBV7-2 with TRBJ1-3; unclear D gene. CDR3 length: 14 amino acids. The V end was cut by 5 bases, the J end by 0 bases, with 8 bases between. In germline, CDR1 is SGHTA, CDR2 FQGNSA. The CDR3, as DNA: TGTGCCAGCAGCATCGACAACTCTGGAAACACCATATATTTT. Its protein product is CASSIDNSGNTIYF. The variable domain in full, completed from reference TRBV7-2 and TRBJ1-3, reads GAGVSQSPSNKVTEKGKDVELRCDPISGHTALYWYRQSLGQGLEFLIYFQGNSAPDKSGLPSDRFSAERTGGSVSTLTIQRTQQEDSAVYLCASSIDNSGNTIYFGEGSWLTVV.

The rearrangement joins TRBV7-9 to TRBJ2-1, with D tentatively TRBD2 (6 bases). Trimming pared 3 bases from V and 3 bases from J, leaving 24 bases between. The CDR3 is 19 amino acids. The germline gives CDR1 SEHNR, CDR2 FQNEAQ (reference sequence). CDR3 residues: CASSFQEGTLMTDYNEQFF. The CDR3 coding sequence is TGTGCCAGCAGCTTTCAGGAGGGGACTTTGATGACGGACTACAATGAGCAGTTCTTC.

This rearrangement joins TRBV7-9 to TRBJ1-2; D is perhaps TRBD1 (6 bases). Trimming stripped 5 bases from V and 9 bases from J, with 13 bases between. This CDR3 is built from 12 residues. Looked up from germline, CDR1 is SEHNR and CDR2 is FQNEAQ (reference sequence). The CDR3 DNA reads TGTGCCAGCAGCAGCGACAGGTTCAGCTACACCTTC. The encoded protein is CASSSDRFSYTF.

The J gene is TRBJ2-1, the V gene TRBV5-6; a weak D match, TRBD2 (6 bases). Germline values: CDR1 SGHDT, CDR2 YYEEEE. The V and J ends lost 0 bases and 3 bases respectively, with 10 bases between them. The CDR3 contains 15 residues. The CDR3 spells CASSLGDWVYNEQFF. The CDR3 DNA reads TGTGCCAGCAGCTTGGGGGACTGGGTCTACAATGAGCAGTTCTTC. The whole variable domain, remainder taken from reference TRBV5-6 and TRBJ2-1, is DAGVTQSPTHLIKTRGQQVTLRCSPKSGHDTVSWYQQALGQGPQFIFQYYEEEERQRGNFPDRFSGHQFPNYSSELNVNALLLGDSALYLCASSLGDWVYNEQFFGPGTRLTVL.

The sample holds one count of this clone. The J gene is TRBJ2-7, the V gene TRBV5-4, with TRBD2 matching over 13 bases. This CDR3 spans 15 amino acids. Trimming at V came to 3 bases and at J to 7 bases, leaving 7 bases not matched to a gene. CDR1 and CDR2 (germline): SGHNT, YYREEE (reference sequence). This CDR3 reads CASSSRLAGGREQYF. The CDR3, as DNA: TGTGCCAGCAGCTCTAGACTAGCGGGGGGCCGGGAGCAGTACTTC.

The V and J genes are TRBV6-6 and TRBJ2-7, with 11 bases matching TRBD2. This CDR3 has 14 residues. The V gene end was trimmed by 8 bases and the J gene end by 1 base; junction bases not matched to a gene: 4. Germline-derived CDR1 and CDR2 are MNHNY and SVGAGI (reference sequence). The CDR3 protein is CASETSGVSYEQYF. In nucleotides, the CDR3 is TGTGCCAGCGAGACTAGCGGGGTGTCCTACGAGCAGTACTTC.

The rearrangement joins TRBV11-2 to TRBJ2-1, with 10 bases identical to TRBD1. V was clipped by 7 bases and J by 5 bases; unmatched bases: 5. CDR1 is SGHAT, CDR2 FQNNGV, per germline. This CDR3 region has 14 residues. The DNA for the CDR3 is TGTGCCAGCATCGGACAGGGGGTGAACAATGAGCAGTTCTTC. This gives the protein CASIGQGVNNEQFF.

The V call is TRBV5-6, the J call TRBJ2-2, with 9 nucleotides matching TRBD2. Unmatched junction bases numbered 2, after V lost 0 bases and J lost 2 bases. The CDR3 totals 16 residues. Germline CDR1 and CDR2: SGHDT and YYEEEE. The CDR3 DNA follows: TGTGCCAGCAGCTTGGGACTAGCGGAAAACACCGGGGAGCTGTTTTTT. Translating it yields CASSLGLAENTGELFF.

The chain uses TRBV27 and TRBJ1-2, with 8 bases identical to TRBD1. CDR1 is MNHEY and CDR2 is SMNVEV in the germline V gene (reference sequence). V lost 5 bases and J lost 2; bases outside the gene matches: 7. CDR3 length: 15 residues. The CDR3 region is CASSLGGQGNYGYTF. Here the CDR3 DNA reads TGTGCCAGCAGTCTAGGCGGACAGGGAAACTATGGCTACACCTTC.

This clone was counted a single time. The chain carries TRBV7-3 and TRBJ2-6; the D gene is possibly TRBD2 (5 bases). There are 15 residues in the CDR3. V dropped 11 bases and J dropped 0 bases, with 14 bases sitting between them. Germline values: CDR1 SGHTA, CDR2 FQGTGA. The CDR3 here is CAGGVGPSGANVLTF. CDR3 bases: TGTGCCGGAGGCGTGGGTCCCTCTGGGGCCAACGTCCTGACTTTC.

This clone was picked up a small number of times. The V and J genes are TRBV7-9 and TRBJ1-4, with TRBD1 matching 7 bases. The CDR3 runs 15 residues. CDR1 is SEHNR and CDR2 is FQNEAQ in the germline V gene (reference sequence). Trimming removed 5 bases from V and 4 bases from J; junction bases left unmatched: 7. CDR3 amino acids: CASSIGTEHNEKLFF. CDR3 sequence (DNA): TGTGCCAGCAGCATCGGGACAGAACATAATGAAAAACTGTTTTTT.

By sample fraction, this clone is medium-sized. Different DNA sequences within this sample yield the same CDR3. The chain couples TRBV27 to TRBJ2-1; D is perhaps TRBD2 (6 bases). V was pared by 6 bases and J by 2 bases, with 14 bases between. There are 15 residues in the CDR3. Germline CDR1 and CDR2: MNHEY and SMNVEV (reference sequence). Here the CDR3 reads CASSLGDFAYNEQFF. DNA for the CDR3: TGTGCCAGCAGCCTAGGGGACTTTGCCTACAATGAGCAGTTCTTC.

CDR3 sequence reads: CASSQGSSRGYGYTF. The CDR3 DNA sequence: TGCGCCAGCAGCCAAGGAAGTAGCAGGGGCTATGGCTACACCTTC. This rearrangement joins TRBV4-3 to TRBJ1-2, with a possible D match to TRBD1 (6 bases). V was shortened by 1 base and J by 4 bases, with 13 bases between the two germline ends. Germline lookup yields CDR1 LGHNA and CDR2 YSLEER. The CDR3 consists of 15 residues.

Only one count was recorded for this clone. The rearrangement joins TRBV6-5 to TRBJ1-2; 12 bases are a match to TRBD1. V shed 10 bases and J 9 bases; nucleotides not matched to a gene: 12. CDR3 size: 14 residues. From germline, CDR1 is MNHEY and CDR2 SVGAGI. The CDR3 nucleotides read TGTGCCACCTCTCGGGGACAGGGGGCGAGTCGCTACACCTTC. Protein: CATSRGQGASRYTF.

The chain joins TRBV9 to TRBJ2-5; TRBD1 is a possible D gene (5 bases). Germline V gives CDR1 SGDLS, CDR2 YYNGEE. The CDR3 extends over 18 amino acids. Trimming took 0 bases from V and 5 from J, leaving 23 bases between them. The CDR3 sequence is CASSVVDGTGRVAETQYF. In DNA, the CDR3 is TGTGCCAGCAGCGTAGTAGATGGCACAGGTCGGGTGGCGGAGACCCAGTACTTC.

The rearrangement joins TRBV5-4 to TRBJ1-1; D not resolved. The V gene lost 1 base and the J gene lost 1 base, with 8 bases spanning the gap. The CDR3 is 14 amino acids. CDR1 and CDR2 (germline): SGHNT, YYREEE (reference sequence). This chain's CDR3 is CASSLSSGNTEAFF. The CDR3 nucleotides are TGTGCCAGCAGCTTGAGTTCAGGGAACACTGAAGCTTTCTTT.

The V gene is TRBV6-1, the J gene TRBJ2-2, with a tentative D call TRBD1 (6 bases). Germline V lookup: CDR1 MNHNS, CDR2 SASEGT. CDR3 size: 16 residues. The germline V and J ends were trimmed by 2 bases and 3 bases, with 13 bases remaining between them. The CDR3 bases are TGTGCCAGCAGTGAATTGCCGGGACAACACACCGGGGAGCTGTTTTTT. As protein: CASSELPGQHTGELFF.

The CDR3 loop is CASSSTGYSNQPQHF. CDR3 coding DNA: TGTGCCAGCTCGTCTACAGGGTATAGCAATCAGCCCCAGCATTTT. This sequence joins TRBV18 and TRBJ1-5, with D perhaps TRBD1 (6 bases). CDR3 length equals 15 residues. V was clipped by 6 bases and J by 0 bases, with 12 bases between them. Germline loops: CDR1 KGHSH, CDR2 LQKENI.

The chain joins TRBV19 to TRBJ1-1; no clear D gene. The CDR3 has 13 amino acids. CDR1 and CDR2 from the germline V gene are LNHDA and SQIVND (reference sequence). V shed 5 bases and J shed 9 bases, with 16 bases lying between them. The CDR3 sequence: CASSAAEFWQAFF. CDR3 in DNA: TGTGCCAGTAGTGCGGCGGAGTTCTGGCAAGCTTTCTTT. Drawing the rest from reference TRBV19 and TRBJ1-1, the complete variable domain is DGGITQSPKYLFRKEGQNVTLSCEQNLNHDAMYWYRQDPGQGLRLIYYSQIVNDFQKGDIAEGYSVSREKKESFPLTVTSAQKNPTAFYLCASSAAEFWQAFFGQGTRLTVV.

In this sample, this clone turned up once. The CDR3 is CASSQDGGSYYNEQFF. Written as DNA, the CDR3 is TGTGCCAGCAGCCAAGACGGAGGGAGCTACTACAATGAGCAGTTCTTC. V gene TRBV14 combines with J gene TRBJ2-1; D might be TRBD2 (6 bases). The CDR3 length is 16 residues. Trimming took off 0 bases at V and 3 bases at J, with 12 bases between the two ends. Germline assignment: CDR1 SGHDN and CDR2 FVKESK. Variable domain in full (rest from reference TRBV14 and TRBJ2-1): EAGVTQFPSHSVIEKGQTVTLRCDPISGHDNLYWYRRVMGKEIKFLLHFVKESKQDESGMPNNRFLAERTGGTYSTLKVQPAELEDSGVYFCASSQDGGSYYNEQFFGPGTRLTVL.

This clone was detected a few times. The rearrangement uses TRBV5-1 and TRBJ1-1, with 8 bases identical to TRBD1. V dropped 2 bases and J dropped 2; count of bases not matched to a gene: 5. The CDR3 covers 15 residues. The V gene's germline CDR1 is SGHRS and CDR2 YFSETQ. In DNA form, the CDR3 reads TGCGCCAGCAGCTTCTGGACAGGGCCAAACACTGAAGCTTTCTTT. Translating gives CASSFWTGPNTEAFF.